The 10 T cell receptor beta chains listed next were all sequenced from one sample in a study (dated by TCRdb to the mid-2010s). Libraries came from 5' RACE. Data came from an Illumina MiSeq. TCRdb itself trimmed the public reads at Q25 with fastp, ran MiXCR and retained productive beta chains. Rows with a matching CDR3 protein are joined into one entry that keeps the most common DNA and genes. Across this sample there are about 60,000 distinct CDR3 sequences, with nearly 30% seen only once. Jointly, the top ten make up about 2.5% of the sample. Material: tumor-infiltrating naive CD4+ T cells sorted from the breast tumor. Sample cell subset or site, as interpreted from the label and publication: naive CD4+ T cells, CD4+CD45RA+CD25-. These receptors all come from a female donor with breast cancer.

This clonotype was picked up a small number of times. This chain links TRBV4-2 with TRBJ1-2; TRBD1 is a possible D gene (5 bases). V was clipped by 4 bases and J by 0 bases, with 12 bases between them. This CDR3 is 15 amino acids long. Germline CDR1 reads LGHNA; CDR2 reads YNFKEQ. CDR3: CASSPTQGPNYGYTF. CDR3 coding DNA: TGTGCCAGCAGCCCGACCCAGGGACCTAACTATGGCTACACCTTC.

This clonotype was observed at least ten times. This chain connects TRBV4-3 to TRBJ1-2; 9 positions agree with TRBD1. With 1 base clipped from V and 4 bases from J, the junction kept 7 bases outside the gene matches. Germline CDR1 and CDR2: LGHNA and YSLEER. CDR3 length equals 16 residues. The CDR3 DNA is TGCGCCAGCAGCCAAGCGAGTAGACAGGGGGTCTATGGCTACACCTTC. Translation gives CASSQASRQGVYGYTF.

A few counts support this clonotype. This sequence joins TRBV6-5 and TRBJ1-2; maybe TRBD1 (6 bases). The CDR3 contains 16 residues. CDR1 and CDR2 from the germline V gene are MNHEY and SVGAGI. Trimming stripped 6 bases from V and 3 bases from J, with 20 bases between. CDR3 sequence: CASSLQGLGADYGYTF. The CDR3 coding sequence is TGTGCCAGCAGCCTCCAGGGTTTGGGGGCGGACTATGGCTACACCTTC.

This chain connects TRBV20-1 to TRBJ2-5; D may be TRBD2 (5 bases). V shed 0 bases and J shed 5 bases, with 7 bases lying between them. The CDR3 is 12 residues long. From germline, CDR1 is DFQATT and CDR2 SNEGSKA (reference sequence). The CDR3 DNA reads TGCAGTGCTAGAGATTGGAGGGAGACCCAGTACTTC. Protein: CSARDWRETQYF.

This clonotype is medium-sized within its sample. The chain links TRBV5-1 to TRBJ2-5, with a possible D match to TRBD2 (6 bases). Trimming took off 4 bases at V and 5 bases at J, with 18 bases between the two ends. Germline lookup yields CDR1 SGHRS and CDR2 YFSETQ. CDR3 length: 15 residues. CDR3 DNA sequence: TGCGCCAGCAGCCCCGGGGACTCTTTAGGGGAGACCCAGTACTTC. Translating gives CASSPGDSLGETQYF.

The CDR3 region has the DNA TGTGCCAGCAGCTTGACTAGCGAAAGTTACGAGCAGTACTTC. Protein: CASSLTSESYEQYF. The rearrangement joins TRBV7-9 to TRBJ2-7, with 8 nucleotides matching TRBD2. The ends lost 3 bases at V and 4 bases at J; junction bases unmatched: 5. Germline lookup yields CDR1 SEHNR and CDR2 FQNEAQ (reference sequence). The CDR3 totals 14 residues.

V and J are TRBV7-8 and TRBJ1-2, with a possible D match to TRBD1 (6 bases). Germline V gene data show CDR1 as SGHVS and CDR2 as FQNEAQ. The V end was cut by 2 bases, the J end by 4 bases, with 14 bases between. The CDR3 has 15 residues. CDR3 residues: CASSLNRDTSYGYTF. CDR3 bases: TGTGCCAGCAGCTTAAATAGGGACACCTCCTATGGCTACACCTTC.

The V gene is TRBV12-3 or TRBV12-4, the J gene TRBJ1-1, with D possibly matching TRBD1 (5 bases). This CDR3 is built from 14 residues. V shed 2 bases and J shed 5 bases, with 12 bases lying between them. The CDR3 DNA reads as TGTGCCAGCAGTTTAAGTCGGTGGGGGACTGAAGCTTTCTTT. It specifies CASSLSRWGTEAFF.

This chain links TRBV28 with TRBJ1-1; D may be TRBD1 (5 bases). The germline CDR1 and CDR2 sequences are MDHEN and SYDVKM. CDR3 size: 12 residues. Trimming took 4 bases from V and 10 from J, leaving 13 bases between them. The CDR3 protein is CASSYYAGGAFF. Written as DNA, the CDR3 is TGTGCCAGCAGTTACTACGCGGGGGGAGCTTTCTTT. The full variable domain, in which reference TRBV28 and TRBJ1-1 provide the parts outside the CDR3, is DVKVTQSSRYLVKRTGEKVFLECVQDMDHENMFWYRQDPGLGLRLIYFSYDVKMKEKGDIPEGYSVSREKKERFSLILESASTNQTSMYLCASSYYAGGAFFGQGTRLTVV.

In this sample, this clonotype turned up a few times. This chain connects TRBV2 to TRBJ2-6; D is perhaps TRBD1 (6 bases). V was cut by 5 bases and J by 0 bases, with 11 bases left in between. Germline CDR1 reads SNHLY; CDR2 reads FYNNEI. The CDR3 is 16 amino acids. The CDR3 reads CASSMGAGSGANVLTF. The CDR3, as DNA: TGTGCCAGCAGTATGGGGGCTGGCTCTGGGGCCAACGTCCTGACTTTC.